Below are 18 T cell receptor beta chains sequenced from a single sample in a study of cytomegalovirus exposure and HLA in healthy donors. The primer mix had 60 Vbeta and 13 Jbeta primers. Data came from immunoSEQ multiplex PCR; TCRdb stores just in-frame clones and leaves some out. Of some 150,000 clones listed, roughly 70% are singletons. Sequencing was done on a sample of PBMCs. These receptors all stem from a man in his sixties in good health and CMV-seronegative.

The CDR3 sequence: CASSEIPPGEAFF. The CDR3 DNA reads TGTGCCAGCAGTGAAATACCGCCGGGGGAAGCTTTCTTT. The chain links TRBV6-1 to TRBJ1-1; D ambiguous. The V gene lost 2 bases and the J gene lost 8 bases, with 12 bases spanning the gap. CDR1 and CDR2 (germline): MNHNS, SASEGT. This CDR3 spans 13 amino acids.

The gene calls are TRBV7-9 and TRBJ2-5; D not certain. The CDR3 spans 11 residues. V gave up 3 bases and J gave up 4 bases, with 3 bases separating them. Per germline, CDR1 SEHNR and CDR2 FQNEAQ (reference sequence). The DNA for the CDR3 is TGTGCCAGCAGCTTCCGAGAGACCCAGTACTTC. Its protein is CASSFRETQYF.

This chain links TRBV7-2 with TRBJ1-3; TRBD1 matches 9 bases. Germline trimming cut 3 bases from V and 0 bases from J; bases unmatched to any gene: 3. Germline V lookup: CDR1 SGHTA, CDR2 FQGNSA. The CDR3 runs to 16 residues. The CDR3 reads CASSFGTGNSGNTIYF. The CDR3 region has the DNA TGTGCCAGCAGCTTCGGGACAGGGAACTCTGGAAACACCATATATTTT.

CDR3 bases: TGTGCCAGCAGCCAAGAAAAAGGGACAGGGGATCAGCCCCAGCATTTT. Residues: CASSQEKGTGDQPQHF. J is TRBJ1-5 and V is TRBV14; 10 bases map to TRBD1. V dropped 0 bases and J dropped 5; count of bases not matched to a gene: 4. The CDR3 has 16 amino acids. CDR1 SGHDN and CDR2 FVKESK come from the germline V gene.

The gene calls are TRBV5-1 and TRBJ2-2; 14 bases align to TRBD2. Losses at the gene ends were 0 bases for V and 4 bases for J; bases not matched to a gene: 5. The CDR3 sequence is 18 residues long. Germline V gene sequence: CDR1 SGHRS, CDR2 YFSETQ. CDR3: CASSLALTSGRGTGELFF. CDR3 DNA: TGCGCCAGCAGCTTGGCCCTGACTAGCGGGAGGGGCACCGGGGAGCTGTTTTTT.

The chain carries TRBV5-1 and TRBJ2-1; D may be TRBD2 (5 bases). Deletions cut 2 bases from V and 2 bases from J, with 11 bases between. Germline CDR1 is SGHRS and CDR2 is YFSETQ. The CDR3 covers 15 residues. The CDR3 region is CASSLPEGTYNEQFF. The CDR3 DNA is TGCGCCAGCAGCTTACCAGAGGGAACCTACAATGAGCAGTTCTTC.

The chain has TRBV9 and TRBJ2-4; 10 bases are shared with TRBD2. Germline V gene sequence: CDR1 SGDLS, CDR2 YYNGEE. The length of the CDR3 is 18 residues. V lost 0 bases and J lost 5; bases outside the gene matches: 11. This CDR3 is CASSVAPAGGPFENIQYF. CDR3 nucleotides: TGTGCCAGCAGCGTAGCCCCAGCGGGAGGGCCCTTCGAAAACATTCAGTACTTC.

This clone was detected a few times. The genes are TRBV5-8 and TRBJ2-2, with D perhaps matching TRBD1 (5 bases). The germline V gene encodes CDR1 SGHTS and CDR2 YDEGEE. This CDR3 has 14 amino acids. V was clipped by 2 bases and J by 5 bases, with 10 bases between them. CDR3 residues: CASSLGGATGELFF. The CDR3 DNA is TGTGCCAGCAGCTTAGGTGGGGCGACCGGGGAGCTGTTTTTT.

The chain uses TRBV5-1 and TRBJ1-4; possibly TRBD1 for D (5 bases). CDR3 size: 17 residues. Germline V CDR1 and CDR2: SGHRS, YFSETQ. The V gene lost 4 bases and the J gene lost 0 bases, with 16 bases spanning the gap. In DNA, the CDR3 is TGCGCCAGCAGCGTTGACAGCGCGAGCCCAACTAATGAAAAACTGTTTTTT. Translation: CASSVDSASPTNEKLFF.

The CDR3 nucleotides are TGTGCCAGTAGGTTCGGGAGGGAGCTGTTTTTT. This sequence encodes CASRFGRELFF. This rearrangement joins TRBV19 to TRBJ2-2; a weak D match, TRBD2 (5 bases). The CDR3 length is 11 residues. The germline V gene encodes CDR1 LNHDA and CDR2 SQIVND (reference sequence). V lost 6 bases, J lost 9 bases, and 8 bases lay in between.

The chain uses TRBV5-8 and TRBJ1-2, with D perhaps matching TRBD1 (5 bases). Germline V CDR1 and CDR2: SGHTS, YDEGEE. CDR3 size: 14 residues. V was cut by 7 bases and J by 4 bases, with 17 bases left in between. The CDR3 is CASGPGEVTYGYTF. CDR3 DNA: TGTGCCAGCGGTCCGGGGGAGGTGACCTATGGCTACACCTTC.

V usage is TRBV6-5 and J usage is TRBJ1-1; D is possibly TRBD1 (5 bases). Germline V CDR1 and CDR2: MNHEY, SVGAGI. Trimming took off 5 bases at V and 1 base at J, with 11 bases between the two ends. The CDR3 loop spans 14 amino acids. The CDR3 DNA sequence: TGTGCCAGCAGTCCCGGACATAAGAACACTGAAGCTTTCTTT. Amino acid sequence: CASSPGHKNTEAFF.

The chain is built from TRBV4-1 and TRBJ2-1, with D hard to call. In germline, CDR1 is MGHRA, CDR2 YSYEKL. The CDR3 contains 15 residues. V lost 0 bases, J lost 9 bases, and 15 bases lay in between. CDR3 DNA sequence: TGCGCCAGCAGCCAAGACCCCCCCCCGAGTGTTGAGCAGTTCTTC. Amino acids: CASSQDPPPSVEQFF.

This rearrangement joins TRBV27 to TRBJ2-1; D might be TRBD2 (6 bases). V lost 7 bases, J lost 6 bases, and 13 bases lay in between. CDR1 and CDR2 from the germline V gene are MNHEY and SMNVEV (reference sequence). This CDR3 contains 13 residues. The CDR3 DNA is TGTGCCAGCACCCCGGACGGGGGCAATGAGCAGTTCTTC. Its translation: CASTPDGGNEQFF.

This clone was counted a single time. The CDR3 sequence: CASSPETDMNTEAFF. The CDR3 nucleotides read TGTGCCAGCAGTCCGGAGACAGACATGAACACTGAAGCTTTCTTT. J is TRBJ1-1 and V is TRBV28; a weak D match, TRBD1 (5 bases). The CDR3 is made up of 15 amino acids. Germline loops: CDR1 MDHEN, CDR2 SYDVKM. V dropped 5 bases and J dropped 0 bases, with 13 bases sitting between them.

This rearrangement joins TRBV7-9 to TRBJ1-1, with a possible D match to TRBD1 (5 bases). Germline CDR1 and CDR2: SEHNR and FQNEAQ (reference sequence). The length of the CDR3 is 15 residues. Deletions cut 5 bases from V and 0 bases from J, with 13 bases between. The CDR3 region has the DNA TGTGCCAGCAGCGTCGCGGGGGGGATGAACACTGAAGCTTTCTTT. Residues: CASSVAGGMNTEAFF.

This chain connects TRBV6-6 to TRBJ2-2, with TRBD2 matching 7 bases. The CDR3 has 16 amino acids. V shed 5 bases, J shed 4 bases, and the junction held 10 bases outside the gene matches. The V gene's germline CDR1 is MNHNY and CDR2 SVGAGI (reference sequence). CDR3 coding DNA: TGTGCCAGCAGTGCACTTGGGGACTACCTCACCGGGGAGCTGTTTTTT. Protein sequence: CASSALGDYLTGELFF.

The rearrangement joins TRBV6-8 to TRBJ2-1; 10 bases agree with TRBD2. CDR3 size: 16 residues. CDR1 is MNHGY, CDR2 SAAAGT, per germline. V trimming: 3 bases; J trimming: 4 bases; junction bases outside the gene matches: 6. The CDR3 DNA reads as TGTGCCAGCAGTTATAAGCGGGAGGGCCCGTACAATGAGCAGTTCTTC. Encoded protein: CASSYKREGPYNEQFF.